These T cell receptor beta chains were read from a single sample in a study of Ad26.COV2.S vaccination and SARS-CoV-2 variants. Assay used: immunoSEQ multiplex PCR; TCRdb lists only in-frame clones, some missing. The sample consists of some 350,000 clones, around 84% of them appearing once. The sequencing used peripheral blood, collected in a trial of Ad26.COV2.S vaccine versus placebo. The receptors shown here come from a person between 18 and 59 years old who received the Ad26.COV2.S COVID-19 vaccine or a placebo. CDR3s include the opening cysteine and the closing phenylalanine or tryptophan. A D gene is named only where the DNA matches it firmly. Some rows mark clone size as missing; the rest say once, few, many or name a class of expanded clone.

>14|TRBJ2-7|NA|NA|TRBV10-2
CASSESRVSYEQYF
TGCGCCAGCAGTGAGTCGAGGGTCTCGTACGAGCAGTACTTC
>17|TRBJ2-6|TRBD1|NA|TRBV4-1
CASSQTGANSGANVLTF
TGCGCCAGCAGCCAAACAGGGGCCAACTCTGGGGCCAACGTCCTGACTTTC
>18|TRBJ2-3|NA|NA|TRBV4-3
CASSQGLATLLYSDTQYF
TGCGCCAGCAGCCAAGGGCTTGCAACTCTCCTCTACTCCGATACGCAGTATTTT
>15|TRBJ2-1|NA|NA|TRBV9
CASSVVGDSYNEQFF
TGTGCCAGCAGCGTAGTTGGGGACTCCTACAATGAGCAGTTCTTC
>16|TRBJ2-7|NA|NA|TRBV7-2
CASSFISGSGSYEQYF
TGTGCCAGCAGCTTCATAAGCGGTTCTGGCTCCTACGAGCAGTACTTC
>19|TRBJ1-5|TRBD1|few|TRBV18
CASSPTGTGWTTGNQPQHF
TGTGCCAGCTCACCTACCGGGACAGGCTGGACCACTGGCAATCAGCCCCAGCATTTT
>16|TRBJ2-7|NA|NA|TRBV6-2/TRBV6-3
CASSYSKWSTPYEQYF
TGTGCCAGCAGTTACTCGAAGTGGTCTACCCCCTACGAGCAGTACTTC
>18|TRBJ2-7|TRBD2|NA|TRBV7-9
CASSLTSGRAVGSYEQYF
TGTGCCAGCAGCTTAACTAGCGGGAGGGCCGTGGGCTCCTACGAGCAGTACTTC
>17|TRBJ2-1|TRBD2|NA|TRBV18
CASSPVGLAGGYNEQFF
TGTGCCAGCTCACCTGTGGGACTAGCGGGGGGATACAATGAGCAGTTCTTC
>10|TRBJ2-1|NA|NA|TRBV20-1
CSASGVEQFF
TGCAGTGCTAGCGGGGTCGAGCAGTTCTTC
>16|TRBJ2-1|TRBD2|NA|TRBV11-2
CASSLGGLRPTGGQFF
TGTGCCAGCAGCTTAGGGGGACTACGCCCGACGGGAGGGCAGTTCTTC
>14|TRBJ2-5|NA|NA|TRBV6-2/TRBV6-3
CASSSRRIQETQYF
TGTGCCAGCAGCTCCCGACGCATCCAAGAGACCCAGTACTTC
>13|TRBJ2-5|NA|NA|TRBV12-5
CASGLGWQETQYF
TGTGCTAGTGGTCTAGGCTGGCAAGAGACCCAGTACTTC
>15|TRBJ1-5|NA|NA|TRBV28
CASSWGGGGDQPQHF
TGTGCCAGCAGTTGGGGAGGGGGGGGCGATCAGCCCCAGCATTTT
>16|TRBJ2-6|TRBD1|NA|TRBV5-1
CASSSTGSAGANVLTF
TGCGCCAGCAGCTCGACAGGGTCGGCTGGGGCCAACGTCCTGACTTTC
>15|TRBJ1-6|NA|NA|TRBV14
CASSSGMGLYIPLHF
TGTGCCAGCAGCTCAGGGATGGGCCTGTATATTCCCCTCCACTTT
>15|TRBJ2-4|NA|NA|TRBV10-1
CASSEAGLAKNIQYF
TGCGCCAGCAGTGAGGCAGGGTTAGCCAAAAACATTCAGTACTTC
>13|TRBJ2-5|NA|NA|TRBV25-1
CASSSGVRETQYF
TGTGCCAGCAGTTCAGGGGTCAGGGAGACCCAGTACTTC
>14|TRBJ2-7|NA|NA|TRBV13
CASSLEGRSYEQYF
TGTGCCAGCAGCTTAGAAGGCCGCAGCTACGAGCAGTACTTC
>17|TRBJ2-5|NA|once|TRBV15
CATSREGAAAAQETQYF
TGTGCCACCAGCAGAGAGGGCGCCGCCGCCGCCCAAGAGACCCAGTACTTC
>14|TRBJ1-1|TRBD1|NA|TRBV9
CASSAHQGGTEAFF
TGTGCCAGCAGCGCTCATCAGGGGGGCACTGAAGCTTTCTTT
>11|TRBJ2-1|TRBD2|NA|TRBV28
CASIGGVEQFF
TGTGCCAGCATTGGGGGGGTTGAGCAGTTCTTC
>16|TRBJ2-7|NA|NA|TRBV21-1
CASSPRDRGKSYEQYF
TGTGCCAGCAGCCCCCGGGACAGGGGCAAGTCCTACGAGCAGTACTTC
>16|TRBJ2-3|TRBD1|NA|TRBV28
CASSFRPGQGQDTQYF
TGTGCCAGCAGTTTCCGTCCGGGACAGGGGCAAGATACGCAGTATTTT
>16|TRBJ2-1|TRBD2|NA|TRBV24-1
CATSDSSGSFYNEQFF
TGTGCCACCAGTGATAGTAGCGGGAGCTTCTACAATGAGCAGTTCTTC
>21|TRBJ1-2|NA|NA|TRBV5-1
CASSQAPLGGGTAQSGYGYTF
TGCGCCAGCAGCCAGGCGCCGCTTGGGGGCGGAACAGCCCAGAGTGGCTATGGCTACACCTTC
>15|TRBJ1-1|NA|NA|TRBV9
CASSRGGEGNTEAFF
TGTGCCAGCAGCAGAGGAGGGGAGGGGAACACTGAAGCTTTCTTT
>15|TRBJ2-7|TRBD1|once|TRBV7-2
CASSVTGTGGDEQYF
TGTGCCAGCAGCGTCACCGGGACAGGGGGCGACGAGCAGTACTTC
>16|TRBJ2-5|TRBD2|NA|TRBV5-1
CASSWQGTSGAETQYF
TGCGCCAGCAGCTGGCAAGGGACTAGCGGGGCCGAGACCCAGTACTTC
>14|TRBJ1-5|NA|NA|TRBV4-1
CASSQDSGNQPQHF
TGCGCCAGCAGCCAAGATTCGGGGAATCAGCCCCAGCATTTT
>18|TRBJ2-3|NA|NA|TRBV4-1
CASSQWVGLGGRTDTQYF
TGCGCCAGCAGCCAGTGGGTAGGGTTGGGGGGCCGCACAGATACGCAGTATTTT
>14|TRBJ2-5|TRBD1|NA|TRBV15
CATSRGTGEETQYF
TGTGCCACCAGCAGGGGGACAGGGGAAGAGACCCAGTACTTC
>19|TRBJ2-2|TRBD1|NA|TRBV5-1
CASSLYRQGALRDSGELFF
TGCGCCAGCAGCTTGTACAGGCAGGGGGCCCTGAGGGACTCCGGGGAGCTGTTTTTT
>16|TRBJ1-2|NA|NA|TRBV18
CASSLDVGVPNYGYTF
TGTGCCAGCTCACTAGACGTGGGGGTCCCTAACTATGGCTACACCTTC
>15|TRBJ2-1|TRBD2|NA|TRBV4-1
CASSQGLAGANEQFF
TGCGCCAGCAGCCAGGGACTAGCGGGAGCGAATGAGCAGTTCTTC
>15|TRBJ2-1|NA|NA|TRBV7-9
CASSLALGDYNEQFF
TGTGCCAGCAGCTTAGCGCTAGGGGATTACAATGAGCAGTTCTTC
>15|TRBJ2-1|NA|NA|TRBV6-1
CASSDQGRSYNEQFF
TGTGCCAGCAGTGACCAGGGTAGGTCCTACAATGAGCAGTTCTTC
>14|TRBJ2-7|TRBD1|NA|TRBV18
CASTRQGSSYEQYF
TGTGCCAGCACTCGACAGGGGTCCTCCTACGAGCAGTACTTC
>20|TRBJ2-7|TRBD2|NA|TRBV6-4
CASSDRGLAGDYFNSYEQYF
TGTGCCAGCAGTGACCGAGGACTAGCGGGAGACTACTTCAACTCCTACGAGCAGTACTTC
>15|TRBJ2-5|NA|NA|TRBV7-2
CASSLGQGGRETQYF
TGTGCCAGCAGCTTAGGGCAGGGGGGTCGAGAGACCCAGTACTTC
>14|TRBJ1-6|NA|NA|TRBV19
CASSMNTVDSPLHF
TGTGCCAGTAGTATGAACACAGTTGATTCACCCCTCCACTTT